This T cell receptor beta chain appears in the sequencing data of a study of CD8 T cells in Susac syndrome. Trimming stripped 8 bases from V and 0 bases from J, with 8 bases between. The germline V gene encodes CDR1 MNHEY and CDR2 SMNVEV (reference sequence). This CDR3 contains 12 residues. From blood CD8+ and CD4+ T cells, TCR beta sequences were generated. Random hexamers were used to reverse transcribe an amount of roughly 0.45 to 1 ug RNA. Amplification of TCR beta CDR3 spanned 54 Vbeta and 13 Jbeta via immunoSEQ multiplex PCR. TCRdb fed the immunoSEQ multiplex PCR reads into MiXCR, producing one record per CDR3 protein. Of about 66,000 distinct CDR3 sequences listed, 94% are singletons.

This clonotype originated in a human donor with multiple sclerosis. The material sequenced was CD8+ T cells from PBMCs. The V gene is TRBV27, the J gene TRBJ2-7, with no clear D. This chain's CDR3 is CASGINSYEQYF. CDR3 in DNA: TGTGCCAGCGGGATTAACTCCTACGAGCAGTACTTC.